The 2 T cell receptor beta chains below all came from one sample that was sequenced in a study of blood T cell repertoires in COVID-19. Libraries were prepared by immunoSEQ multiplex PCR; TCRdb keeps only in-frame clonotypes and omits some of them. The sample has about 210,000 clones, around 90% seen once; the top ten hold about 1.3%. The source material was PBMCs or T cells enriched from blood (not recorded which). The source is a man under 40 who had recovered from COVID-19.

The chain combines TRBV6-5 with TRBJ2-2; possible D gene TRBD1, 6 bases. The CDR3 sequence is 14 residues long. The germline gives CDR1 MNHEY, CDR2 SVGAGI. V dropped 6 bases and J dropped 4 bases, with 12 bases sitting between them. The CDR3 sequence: CASRRQAGTGELFF. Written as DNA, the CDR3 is TGTGCCAGCAGACGACAGGCAGGCACCGGGGAGCTGTTTTTT.

DNA for the CDR3: TGTGCCAGCAGTTGGGACAGTCGCAATCAGCCCCAGCATTTT. It encodes CASSWDSRNQPQHF. The V gene is TRBV6-2 or TRBV6-3, the J gene TRBJ1-5; 7 nucleotides agree with TRBD1. V was pared by 4 bases and J by 2 bases, with 2 bases of the junction left unmatched. Germline lookup yields CDR1 MNHEY and CDR2 SVGEGT. The CDR3 is 14 amino acids.